This T cell receptor (beta chain) was captured by sequencing in a study of blood T cell repertoires in COVID-19. Overall study: PBMCs, B-cell-depleted T cells, or T cells provided the cDNA or gDNA that made up the material.

Germline lookup yields CDR1 SGHVS and CDR2 FQNEAQ. The CDR3 extends over 14 amino acids. Trimming removed 8 bases from V and 2 bases from J, with 16 bases in between. This clone came up many times. The data were produced by immunoSEQ multiplex PCR, yet TCRdb's version contains in-frame clones alone and is incomplete. This repertoire shows 200,000 to 300,000 clones, roughly 80% found once; its top ten account for less than 4%. Sequences were obtained from peripheral blood. This sequence originates from a young woman with acute or convalescent COVID-19. This sequence joins TRBV7-8 and TRBJ2-7, with a possible D match to TRBD2 (6 bases). In DNA form, the CDR3 reads TGTGCCAGCGTACTAGGCGGGACCACCTACGAGCAGTACTTC. Its protein is CASVLGGTTYEQYF.